This T cell receptor (beta chain) was sequenced during a study of HIV-infected patients and healthy controls. Overall study findings and caveats: Compared with controls, mean Gini indices were significantly raised in HIV-infected repertoires, possibly indicating oligoclonality. Eight alpha and eight beta V genes differed significantly in mean usage between HIV-infected patients and controls. MAIT alpha-chain CDR3s were frequent in healthy controls, depleted in HIV+.

Reverse transcription used around 500 ng RNA and constant-region primers for alpha and beta. Separate chain-specific third strand synthesis with multiplexing indices produced the alpha and beta libraries. One primer pair amplified all rearrangements per chain; each cDNA got molecular barcodes. TCRdb reprocessed the 5' RACE reads via MiXCR and lists one record per CDR3 protein. The data show some 19,000 distinct CDR3 sequences, approximately 9.6% seen once. All unsorted peripheral T cells were captured because whole blood was used without fractionation. This clonotype was seen at least ten times. The target antigen is unknown. The sample consisted of blood. The TCR was taken from an adult in good health.

CDR3 amino acids: CASSFQGSEKLFF. CDR3 nucleotides: TGTGCCAGCAGCTTCCAGGGCAGCGAAAAACTGTTTTTT. The rearrangement joins TRBV7-2 to TRBJ1-4; D perhaps matches TRBD1 (5 bases). The CDR3 covers 13 residues. Germline values: CDR1 SGHTA, CDR2 FQGNSA. Trimming stripped 3 bases from V and 8 bases from J, with 10 bases between. Supplemented by reference TRBV7-2 and TRBJ1-4, the full variable domain reads GAGVSQSPSNKVTEKGKDVELRCDPISGHTALYWYRQSLGQGLEFLIYFQGNSAPDKSGLPSDRFSAERTGGSVSTLTIQRTQQEDSAVYLCASSFQGSEKLFFGSGTQLSVL.